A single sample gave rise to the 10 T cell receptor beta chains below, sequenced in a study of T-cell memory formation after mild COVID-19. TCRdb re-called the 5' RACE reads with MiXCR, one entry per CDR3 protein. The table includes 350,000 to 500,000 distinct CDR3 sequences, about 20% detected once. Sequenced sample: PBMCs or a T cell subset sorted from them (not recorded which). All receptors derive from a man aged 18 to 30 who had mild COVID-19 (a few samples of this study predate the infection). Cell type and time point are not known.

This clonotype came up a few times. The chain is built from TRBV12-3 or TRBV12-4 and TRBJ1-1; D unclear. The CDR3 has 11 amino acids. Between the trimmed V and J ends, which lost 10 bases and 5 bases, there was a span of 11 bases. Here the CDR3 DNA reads TGTGCCATAGCGGGGTTTACTGAAGCTTTCTTT. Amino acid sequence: CAIAGFTEAFF.

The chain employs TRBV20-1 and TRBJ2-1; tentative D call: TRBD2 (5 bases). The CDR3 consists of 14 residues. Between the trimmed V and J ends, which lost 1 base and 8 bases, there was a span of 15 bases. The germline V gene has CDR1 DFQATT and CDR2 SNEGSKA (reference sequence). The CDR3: CSARGRGWAHEQFF. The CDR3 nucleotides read TGCAGTGCTAGAGGCCGGGGATGGGCCCATGAGCAGTTCTTC.

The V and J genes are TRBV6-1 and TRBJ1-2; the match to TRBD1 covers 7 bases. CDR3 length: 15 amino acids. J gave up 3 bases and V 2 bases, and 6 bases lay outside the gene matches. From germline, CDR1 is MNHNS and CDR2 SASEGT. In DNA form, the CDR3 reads TGTGCCAGCAGTGAAATCGCCGGACAGGACTATGGCTACACCTTC. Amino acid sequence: CASSEIAGQDYGYTF.

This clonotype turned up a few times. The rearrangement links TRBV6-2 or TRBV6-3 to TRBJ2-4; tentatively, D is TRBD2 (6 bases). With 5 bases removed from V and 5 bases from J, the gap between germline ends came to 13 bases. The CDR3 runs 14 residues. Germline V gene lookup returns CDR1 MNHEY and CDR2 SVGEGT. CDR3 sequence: CASSPRLGQNIQYF. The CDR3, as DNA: TGTGCCAGCAGTCCCAGACTAGGGCAAAACATTCAGTACTTC.

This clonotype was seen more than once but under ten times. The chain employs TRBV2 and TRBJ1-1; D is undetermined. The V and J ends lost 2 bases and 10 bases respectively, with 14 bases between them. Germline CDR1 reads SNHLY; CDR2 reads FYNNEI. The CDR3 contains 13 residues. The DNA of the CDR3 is TGTGCCAGCAGTGAAAGGTGGGCAGAGCGAGCTTTCTTT. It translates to CASSERWAERAFF.

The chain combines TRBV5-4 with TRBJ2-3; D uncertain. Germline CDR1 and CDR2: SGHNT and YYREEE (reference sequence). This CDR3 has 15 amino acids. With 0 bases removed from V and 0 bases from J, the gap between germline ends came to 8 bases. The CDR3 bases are TGTGCCAGCAGCTTGGCGTCAACTAGCACAGATACGCAGTATTTT. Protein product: CASSLASTSTDTQYF.

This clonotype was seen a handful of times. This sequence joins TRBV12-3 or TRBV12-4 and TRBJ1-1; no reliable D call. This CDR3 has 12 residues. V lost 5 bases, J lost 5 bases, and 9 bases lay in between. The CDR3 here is CASSLGTTEAFF. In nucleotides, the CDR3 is TGTGCCAGCAGTCTCGGTACGACTGAAGCTTTCTTT.

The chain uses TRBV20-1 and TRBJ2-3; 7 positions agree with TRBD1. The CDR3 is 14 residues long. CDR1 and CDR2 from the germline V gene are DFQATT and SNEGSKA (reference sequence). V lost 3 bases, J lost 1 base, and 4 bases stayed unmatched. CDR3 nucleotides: TGCAGTGCTAGCAGAGGGGGCGGCACAGATACGCAGTATTTT. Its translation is CSASRGGGTDTQYF.

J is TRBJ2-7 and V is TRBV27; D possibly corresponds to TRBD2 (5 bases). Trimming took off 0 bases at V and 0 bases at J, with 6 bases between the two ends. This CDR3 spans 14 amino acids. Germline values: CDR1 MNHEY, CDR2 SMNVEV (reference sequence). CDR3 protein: CASSLSGDSYEQYV. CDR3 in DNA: TGTGCCAGCAGTTTATCCGGGGACTCCTACGAGCAGTACGTC.

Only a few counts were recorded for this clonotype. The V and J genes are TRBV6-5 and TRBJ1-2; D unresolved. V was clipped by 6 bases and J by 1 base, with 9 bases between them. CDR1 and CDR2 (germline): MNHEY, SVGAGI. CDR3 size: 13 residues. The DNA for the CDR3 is TGTGCCAGCAGAGCCACCCGTAACTATGGCTACACCTTC. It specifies CASRATRNYGYTF.